The next 23 T cell receptor beta chains were all read from a single sample in a study of cytomegalovirus exposure and HLA in healthy donors. Primers for the PCR totalled 60 Vbeta and 13 Jbeta. Data came from immunoSEQ multiplex PCR; TCRdb stores just in-frame clones and leaves some out. Found here are 100,000 to 150,000 clones, 60% to 85% of them singletons; the top ten hold 1.2%. The specimen was PBMCs. Receptors were obtained from a female donor in good health and CMV-seronegative.

The rearrangement joins TRBV19 to TRBJ1-2; D is uncertain. The germline V gene has CDR1 LNHDA and CDR2 SQIVND (reference sequence). The germline V and J ends were trimmed by 3 bases and 8 bases, with 13 bases remaining between them. This CDR3 region has 13 residues. The CDR3 DNA reads as TGTGCCAGTAGTATTGGCCGTGGCCGCGGCTACACCTTC. It is translated as CASSIGRGRGYTF. Full variable domain (rest looked up from reference TRBV19 and TRBJ1-2): DGGITQSPKYLFRKEGQNVTLSCEQNLNHDAMYWYRQDPGQGLRLIYYSQIVNDFQKGDIAEGYSVSREKKESFPLTVTSAQKNPTAFYLCASSIGRGRGYTFGSGTRLTVV.

The chain recombines TRBV5-1 with TRBJ1-2; 10 positions agree with TRBD1. The V segment lost 1 base and the J segment 5 bases; nucleotides outside the gene matches: 14. The CDR3 has 18 residues. CDR1 and CDR2 from the germline V gene are SGHRS and YFSETQ. CDR3 nucleotide sequence: TGCGCCAGCAGCTTGTCCCCGACAGGGGGCCAATCCGAGTATGGCTACACCTTC. Translation gives CASSLSPTGGQSEYGYTF.

The chain uses TRBV9 and TRBJ2-7, with a possible D match to TRBD1 (5 bases). Germline V CDR1 and CDR2: SGDLS, YYNGEE. The CDR3 is 12 residues long. The V end was cut by 4 bases, the J end by 3 bases, with 8 bases between. CDR3 protein: CASSLDSYEQYF. In nucleotides, the CDR3 is TGTGCCAGCAGCCTTGACAGCTACGAGCAGTACTTC. Full variable domain (rest looked up from reference TRBV9 and TRBJ2-7): DSGVTQTPKHLITATGQRVTLRCSPRSGDLSVYWYQQSLDQGLQFLIQYYNGEERAKGNILERFSAQQFPDLHSELNLSSLELGDSALYFCASSLDSYEQYFGPGTRLTVT.

The rearrangement links TRBV2 to TRBJ2-7; 10 nucleotides line up with TRBD1. The CDR3 runs to 13 residues. The germline CDR1 and CDR2 sequences are SNHLY and FYNNEI. V gave up 11 bases and J gave up 0 bases; unmatched junction bases: 4. For the CDR3, the DNA is TGTGCCGGGACAGGGGCGCCCTCCTACGAGCAGTACTTC. Translating it yields CAGTGAPSYEQYF.

The chain carries TRBV6-5 and TRBJ1-5; D is possibly TRBD1 (6 bases). The CDR3 sequence is 13 residues long. Germline loops: CDR1 MNHEY, CDR2 SVGAGI. The germline V and J ends were trimmed by 5 bases and 5 bases, with 10 bases remaining between them. The CDR3 loop is CASSPDRYQPQHF. The CDR3 region has the DNA TGTGCCAGCAGTCCCGACAGGTATCAGCCCCAGCATTTT.

The chain has TRBV7-8 and TRBJ1-5; the D gene is possibly TRBD1 (5 bases). From germline, CDR1 is SGHVS and CDR2 FQNEAQ. Trimming took 3 bases from V and 0 from J, leaving 9 bases between them. The CDR3 extends over 15 amino acids. The CDR3 protein is CASSFGGYSNQPQHF. For the CDR3, the DNA is TGTGCCAGCAGCTTCGGGGGATATAGCAATCAGCCCCAGCATTTT.

This chain connects TRBV30 to TRBJ2-5, with TRBD2 as a possible D gene (6 bases). Germline assignment: CDR1 GTSNPN and CDR2 SVGIG (reference sequence). This CDR3 region has 13 residues. Trimming removed 3 bases from V and 5 bases from J, with 13 bases in between. Here the CDR3 DNA reads TGTGCCTGGAGAAGGCGGGGTGGGGAGACCCAGTACTTC. Translating it yields CAWRRRGGETQYF.

The gene calls are TRBV11-2 and TRBJ2-3, with 9 nucleotides matching TRBD1. CDR3 length: 14 amino acids. The V gene's germline CDR1 is SGHAT and CDR2 FQNNGV. V trimming: 5 bases; J trimming: 4 bases; junction bases outside the gene matches: 4. Here the CDR3 DNA reads TGTGCCAGCAGCGCAACAGGGGGCCCAGATACGCAGTATTTT. Its protein product is CASSATGGPDTQYF.

The J gene is TRBJ2-1, the V gene TRBV7-6, with 8 positions matching TRBD1. V shed 1 base, J shed 2 bases, and the junction held 10 bases outside the gene matches. The germline V gene has CDR1 SGHVS and CDR2 FNYEAQ. The CDR3 runs 18 residues. CDR3 bases: TGTGCCAGCAGCTTAGGACAGGGGCGTGGGAGGCCCTACAATGAGCAGTTCTTC. It encodes CASSLGQGRGRPYNEQFF. Combining the CDR3 with reference TRBV7-6 and TRBJ2-1 gives the whole variable domain GAGVSQSPRYKVTKRGQDVALRCDPISGHVSLYWYRQALGQGPEFLTYFNYEAQQDKSGLPNDRFSAERPEGSISTLTIQRTEQRDSAMYRCASSLGQGRGRPYNEQFFGPGTRLTVL.

This clone is a singleton in its sample. The chain recombines TRBV18 with TRBJ2-5, with a tentative D call TRBD1 (5 bases). Trimming took 4 bases from V and 0 from J, leaving 9 bases between them. This CDR3 has 14 amino acids. The V gene's germline CDR1 is KGHSH and CDR2 LQKENI. The CDR3 sequence is CASSRRGDQETQYF. DNA of the CDR3: TGTGCCAGCTCACGTAGGGGCGACCAAGAGACCCAGTACTTC.

The V gene is TRBV9, the J gene TRBJ2-5; the match to TRBD1 covers 7 bases. Germline V gene sequence: CDR1 SGDLS, CDR2 YYNGEE. V gave up 0 bases and J gave up 4 bases; unmatched junction bases: 0. The CDR3 covers 13 residues. The CDR3 region is CASSVAGGETQYF. The CDR3 bases are TGTGCCAGCAGCGTAGCAGGGGGAGAGACCCAGTACTTC. The entire variable domain, with the rest obtained from reference TRBV9 and TRBJ2-5, is as follows: DSGVTQTPKHLITATGQRVTLRCSPRSGDLSVYWYQQSLDQGLQFLIQYYNGEERAKGNILERFSAQQFPDLHSELNLSSLELGDSALYFCASSVAGGETQYFGPGTRLLVL.

This clone turned up a few times. In DNA form, the CDR3 reads TGTGCCAGCAGCGCCTCTAGCGGGGGTATTACAGATACGCAGTATTTT. It codes for CASSASSGGITDTQYF. V gene TRBV7-9 combines with J gene TRBJ2-3; 10 nucleotides match TRBD2. J was trimmed by 3 bases and V by 5 bases; bases with no gene match: 8. The CDR3 is 16 residues long. Germline V gene data show CDR1 as SEHNR and CDR2 as FQNEAQ (reference sequence).

V is TRBV28 and J is TRBJ1-3; the D is unclear. The CDR3 sequence is 13 residues long. Germline CDR1 MDHEN, CDR2 SYDVKM. V lost 3 bases, J lost 0 bases, and 3 bases lay in between. The chain's CDR3 is CASSFLSGNTIYF. The CDR3 DNA is TGTGCCAGCAGTTTCCTCTCTGGAAACACCATATATTTT.

The rearrangement uses TRBV15 and TRBJ2-1, with a tentative D call TRBD2 (5 bases). V was pared by 5 bases and J by 2 bases, with 13 bases between. The CDR3 totals 15 residues. From germline, CDR1 is LNHNV and CDR2 YYDKDF (reference sequence). The CDR3 bases are TGTGCCACCAGCGTCAGCAGCGGAACCTACAATGAGCAGTTCTTC. Encoded protein: CATSVSSGTYNEQFF.

The chain links TRBV7-9 to TRBJ2-2; possible D gene TRBD2, 7 bases. Between the trimmed V and J ends, which lost 6 bases and 0 bases, there was a span of 23 bases. From germline, CDR1 is SEHNR and CDR2 FQNEAQ (reference sequence). The CDR3 is 19 amino acids. CDR3: CASSTWGGGLLPNTGELFF. The CDR3 nucleotides are TGTGCCAGCAGTACTTGGGGCGGGGGCTTACTTCCGAACACCGGGGAGCTGTTTTTT. Complete variable domain (other parts from reference TRBV7-9 and TRBJ2-2): DTGVSQNPRHKITKRGQNVTFRCDPISEHNRLYWYRQTLGQGPEFLTYFQNEAQLEKSRLLSDRFSAERPKGSFSTLEIQRTEQGDSAMYLCASSTWGGGLLPNTGELFFGEGSRLTVL.

The rearrangement joins TRBV5-1 to TRBJ2-5, with TRBD2 identical over 8 bases. The J call may be incorrect, as the DNA end agrees better with TRBJ2-7. This CDR3 spans 15 amino acids. Germline V gene data show CDR1 as SGHRS and CDR2 as YFSETQ. The DNA for the CDR3 is TGCGCCAGCAGCTTGGGGACTAGCAGCCACTACGAGCAGTACTTC. Its protein is CASSLGTSSHYEQYF.

The genes are TRBV5-1 and TRBJ2-7; tentatively, D is TRBD2 (6 bases). Germline loops: CDR1 SGHRS, CDR2 YFSETQ. The V gene lost 0 bases and the J gene lost 0 bases, with 13 bases spanning the gap. This CDR3 spans 16 amino acids. This CDR3 is CASSLGWTGSSYEQYF. Here the CDR3 DNA reads TGCGCCAGCAGCTTGGGGTGGACCGGGAGCTCCTACGAGCAGTACTTC.

This rearrangement joins TRBV5-1 to TRBJ1-4, with D unclear. This CDR3 has 12 residues. V lost 7 bases and J 6 bases, leaving 10 bases between the germline ends. Per the germline V gene, CDR1 is SGHRS and CDR2 is YFSETQ. CDR3 region: CASASTDEKLFF. As DNA, the CDR3 is TGCGCCAGCGCATCAACAGATGAAAAACTGTTTTTT.

CDR3 sequence (DNA): TGTGCCAGCAGTCCGTGGGACAACGCCTACGAGCAGTACTTC. Its translation: CASSPWDNAYEQYF. V and J are TRBV27 and TRBJ2-7, with D tentatively TRBD1 (6 bases). Germline CDR1 MNHEY, CDR2 SMNVEV (reference sequence). V was trimmed by 5 bases and J by 2 bases, leaving 13 bases between them. The CDR3 has 14 amino acids.

This chain uses TRBV29-1 with TRBJ1-3; D is uncertain. V lost 7 bases and J 0 bases, leaving 13 bases between the germline ends. The CDR3 contains 14 residues. Germline CDR1 is SQVTM and CDR2 is ANQGSEA. CDR3 residues: CSADSLDSGNTIYF. The CDR3 DNA sequence: TGCAGCGCTGATTCGCTAGACTCTGGAAACACCATATATTTT.

The J gene is TRBJ1-2, the V gene TRBV6-1, with D possibly being TRBD1 (5 bases). V lost 0 bases and J 5 bases, leaving 10 bases between the germline ends. CDR1 and CDR2 from the germline V gene are MNHNS and SASEGT. CDR3 length: 14 residues. CDR3 sequence (DNA): TGTGCCAGCAGTGAAGCGGCAGGGAGGTATGGCTACACCTTC. It encodes CASSEAAGRYGYTF.

The rearrangement joins TRBV2 to TRBJ2-5; 10 bases map to TRBD1. The CDR3 totals 15 residues. Germline CDR1 is SNHLY and CDR2 is FYNNEI. V lost 6 bases and J lost 4; bases outside the gene matches: 8. CDR3 amino acids: CASRGPGQGRETQYF. In DNA form, the CDR3 reads TGTGCCAGCAGGGGTCCGGGACAGGGGAGAGAGACCCAGTACTTC.

This rearrangement joins TRBV19 to TRBJ2-2; 7 bases are shared with TRBD1. V lost 1 base and J lost 4; bases outside the gene matches: 3. The CDR3 extends over 15 amino acids. CDR1 is LNHDA, CDR2 SQIVND, per germline (reference sequence). The CDR3 sequence: CASSIARQGTGELFF. Here the CDR3 DNA reads TGTGCCAGTAGTATAGCTCGACAGGGCACCGGGGAGCTGTTTTTT.